This T cell receptor beta chain was documented in a study of T-cell memory formation after mild COVID-19. This CDR3 is 12 amino acids long. The V gene lost 6 bases and the J gene lost 0 bases, with 5 bases spanning the gap. TCRdb reprocessed the 5' RACE reads via MiXCR and lists one record per CDR3 protein. Altogether about 420,000 distinct CDR3 sequences are present, less than 25% being singletons, with the ten largest covering roughly 14%. This TCR was recovered from an adult woman who had mild COVID-19 (a few samples of this study predate the infection). Cell type and time point are not known. Source material: PBMCs or a T cell subset sorted from them (not recorded which). The chain has TRBV12-3 or TRBV12-4 and TRBJ1-2; no clear D gene. CDR3 nucleotides: TGTGCCAGCAGAGACACTAACTATGGCTACACCTTC. Residues: CASRDTNYGYTF.